These 25 T cell receptor beta chains originate from one sample sequenced in a study of CD8 T cells in Susac syndrome. Random-hexamer reverse transcription was applied to roughly 0.5 to 1 ug RNA. A single record per CDR3 protein comes from TCRdb applying MiXCR to the immunoSEQ multiplex PCR reads. The sample records about 210,000 distinct CDR3 sequences, around 96% being singletons. Sequenced: CD4+ T cells from PBMCs. The receptors come from a human donor with multiple sclerosis.

This chain connects TRBV12-3 or TRBV12-4 to TRBJ2-2; D not certain. The CDR3 consists of 14 residues. V lost 6 bases and J 0 bases, leaving 8 bases between the germline ends. The DNA of the CDR3 is TGTGCCAGCAGACTAAATACGAACACCGGGGAGCTGTTTTTT. Residues: CASRLNTNTGELFF.

This chain joins TRBV15 and TRBJ1-5; maybe TRBD1 (5 bases). The germline V gene encodes CDR1 LNHNV and CDR2 YYDKDF (reference sequence). V was cut by 0 bases and J by 0 bases, with 12 bases left in between. The CDR3 spans 17 residues. The CDR3 DNA is TGTGCCACCAGCAGAGATGGGGCCTCCTATAGCAATCAGCCCCAGCATTTT. This translates into CATSRDGASYSNQPQHF.

In regard to this clonotype: At one of its ends the junction is not consistent with the germline gene, which may arise from a read error. This rearrangement joins TRBV23-1 to TRBJ1-2, with D possibly TRBD1 on 6 matching bases. TRBV23-1 belongs to the ORF category, with a function that is uncertain. The length of the CDR3 is 14 residues. In DNA form, the CDR3 reads TGCGCCAGCGCGGACGGAGCGGGACACACGGAGGTCGCCTTC. As protein: CASADGAGHTEVAF.

The chain links TRBV27 to TRBJ1-1; 7 bases align to TRBD1. There are 15 residues in the CDR3. The germline CDR1 and CDR2 sequences are MNHEY and SMNVEV (reference sequence). Trimming removed 3 bases from V and 1 base from J; junction bases left unmatched: 5. CDR3 protein: CASSLGWTGNTEAFF. For the CDR3, the DNA is TGTGCCAGCAGTTTGGGGTGGACAGGGAACACTGAAGCTTTCTTT.

V and J are TRBV29-1 and TRBJ1-1; the D gene is possibly TRBD1 (5 bases). V was pared by 2 bases and J by 11 bases, with 18 bases between. From germline, CDR1 is SQVTM and CDR2 ANQGSEA. The CDR3 covers 13 residues. CDR3 loop: CSVEPPGLFGAFF. CDR3 DNA sequence: TGCAGCGTTGAACCCCCAGGGCTTTTCGGGGCTTTCTTT.

V usage is TRBV7-8 and J usage is TRBJ1-2, with 8 bases matching TRBD1. This CDR3 has 14 residues. Unmatched junction bases numbered 10, after V lost 5 bases and J lost 8 bases. Germline V gene data show CDR1 as SGHVS and CDR2 as FQNEAQ. CDR3 sequence: CASSPYGTGQGYTF. The CDR3 DNA is TGTGCCAGCAGCCCATACGGGACAGGCCAGGGCTACACCTTC.

The chain recombines TRBV30 with TRBJ1-2; D call uncertain. The CDR3 extends over 12 amino acids. V lost 0 bases to trimming and J lost 5 bases, with 7 bases between them. Germline assignment: CDR1 GTSNPN and CDR2 SVGIG (reference sequence). The CDR3 sequence is CAWSVGQYGYTF. CDR3 sequence (DNA): TGTGCCTGGAGTGTAGGGCAGTATGGCTACACCTTC.

The J gene is TRBJ2-2, the V gene TRBV20-1; D remains ambiguous. The CDR3 has 11 amino acids. CDR1 is DFQATT and CDR2 is SNEGSKA in the germline V gene (reference sequence). Trimming shortened V by 5 bases and J by 4 bases, and 5 bases separated the two germline ends. DNA of the CDR3: TGCAGTGCTGTAGGCACCGGGGAGCTGTTTTTT. Its protein is CSAVGTGELFF.

This chain uses TRBV30 with TRBJ2-5; D gene unclear. The CDR3 has 12 amino acids. The germline V gene has CDR1 GTSNPN and CDR2 SVGIG (reference sequence). V lost 2 bases and J lost 5, with 9 bases in between. CDR3: CAWSRTFETQYF. The CDR3 bases are TGTGCCTGGAGTCGGACGTTTGAGACCCAGTACTTC.

The chain is built from TRBV7-9 and TRBJ2-2; possible D gene TRBD1, 5 bases. This CDR3 is 12 amino acids long. In germline, CDR1 is SEHNR, CDR2 FQNEAQ (reference sequence). The CDR3 DNA reads as TGTACCCAGGGTAGTACTACCGGGGAGCTGTTTTTT. Its protein product is CTQGSTTGELFF.

The genes are TRBV29-1 and TRBJ2-1; a possible D gene is TRBD1 (5 bases). Germline V gene lookup returns CDR1 SQVTM and CDR2 ANQGSEA. The CDR3 totals 14 residues. The ends were cut back, 4 bases at V and 0 bases at J, with 10 bases in the middle. CDR3 bases: TGCAGCGTTGTAAGGGGTTTCTCCTACAATGAGCAGTTCTTC. Its translation: CSVVRGFSYNEQFF.

The V call is TRBV27, the J call TRBJ2-5; D may match TRBD1 or TRBD2 (6 bases each). CDR1 MNHEY and CDR2 SMNVEV come from the germline V gene (reference sequence). The V and J ends lost 8 bases and 6 bases respectively, with 16 bases between them. The CDR3 length is 13 residues. The CDR3 spells CASGRRGEKTQYF. The CDR3 nucleotides read TGTGCCAGCGGGCGAAGGGGGGAGAAGACCCAGTACTTC.

The CDR3 DNA sequence: TGTGCCAGCTCACCACGGGAAGACTATGGCTACACCTTC. Its protein is CASSPREDYGYTF. This chain links TRBV18 with TRBJ1-2; D ambiguous. This CDR3 is built from 13 residues. V was cut by 1 base and J by 3 bases, with 6 bases left in between. Germline CDR1 is KGHSH and CDR2 is LQKENI.

The V and J genes are TRBV29-1 and TRBJ1-2; maybe TRBD1 (6 bases). Germline CDR1 SQVTM, CDR2 ANQGSEA. This CDR3 region has 11 residues. V dropped 3 bases and J dropped 10 bases, with 12 bases sitting between them. Here the CDR3 reads CSVENYRAYTF. The CDR3 DNA reads as TGCAGCGTTGAGAATTACAGGGCCTACACCTTC.

The chain carries TRBV12-5 and TRBJ2-7, with 9 bases aligning to TRBD1. The CDR3 runs 15 residues. J gave up 3 bases and V 1 base, and 4 bases lay outside the gene matches. Germline V CDR1 and CDR2: LGHNT, FRNRAP. The CDR3 spells CASGLGTGADYEQYF. The CDR3 nucleotides are TGTGCTAGTGGTTTGGGGACAGGGGCGGACTACGAGCAGTACTTC. The whole variable domain, filled in from reference TRBV12-5 and TRBJ2-7, reads DARVTQTPRHKVTEMGQEVTMRCQPILGHNTVFWYRQTMMQGLELLAYFRNRAPLDDSGMPKDRFSAEMPDATLATLKIQPSEPRDSAVYFCASGLGTGADYEQYFGPGTRLTVT.

V usage is TRBV28 and J usage is TRBJ2-2, with D unclear. The ends were cut back, 2 bases at V and 7 bases at J, with 2 bases in the middle. Germline loops: CDR1 MDHEN, CDR2 SYDVKM. The CDR3 is made up of 11 amino acids. Here the CDR3 DNA reads TGTGCCAGCAGTTTAATCGGGGAGCTGTTTTTT. Translation: CASSLIGELFF. Drawing the rest from reference TRBV28 and TRBJ2-2, the complete variable domain is DVKVTQSSRYLVKRTGEKVFLECVQDMDHENMFWYRQDPGLGLRLIYFSYDVKMKEKGDIPEGYSVSREKKERFSLILESASTNQTSMYLCASSLIGELFFGEGSRLTVL.

J is TRBJ1-2 and V is TRBV9; TRBD1 matches 7 bases. The V segment lost 3 bases and the J segment 7 bases; nucleotides outside the gene matches: 6. The CDR3 runs 13 residues. Germline V gene sequence: CDR1 SGDLS, CDR2 YYNGEE. The CDR3 loop reads CASSAGQVGGYTF. Written as DNA, the CDR3 is TGTGCCAGCAGCGCAGGACAGGTCGGTGGCTACACCTTC.

The gene calls are TRBV7-8 and TRBJ2-2; 9 bases are a match to TRBD2. CDR1 SGHVS and CDR2 FQNEAQ come from the germline V gene. The V and J ends lost 1 base and 10 bases, in that order; junction bases with no gene match: 13. The CDR3 contains 17 residues. CDR3 nucleotide sequence: TGTGCCAGCAGCTTAGTTGCGCAGGGTCTAGCGGGGTTGGAGCTGTTTTTT. Translated: CASSLVAQGLAGLELFF.

The V gene is TRBV3-1, the J gene TRBJ1-1; D possibly corresponds to TRBD1 (6 bases). V lost 1 base and J 1 base, leaving 16 bases between the germline ends. CDR3 size: 17 residues. CDR1 LGHDT and CDR2 YNNKEL come from the germline V gene (reference sequence). CDR3: CASSQGFLRGKNTEAFF. CDR3 nucleotides: TGTGCCAGCAGCCAAGGCTTCCTCAGGGGCAAGAACACTGAAGCTTTCTTT.

This chain joins TRBV7-2 and TRBJ2-2, with TRBD1 matching 10 bases. The V gene end was trimmed by 5 bases and the J gene end by 6 bases; junction bases not matched to a gene: 3. The V gene's germline CDR1 is SGHTA and CDR2 FQGNSA. CDR3 length: 14 amino acids. The DNA of the CDR3 is TGTGCCAGCAGCCCCGACAGGGGGCCCGGGGAGCTGTTTTTT. Translated: CASSPDRGPGELFF.

The chain has TRBV20-1 and TRBJ2-7, with 7 bases that match TRBD2. This CDR3 has 13 residues. Germline CDR1 and CDR2: DFQATT and SNEGSKA (reference sequence). The CDR3 coding sequence is TGCAGCCCCCGAGGACCTAGCGGATACGAGCAGTACTTC. It is translated as CSPRGPSGYEQYF.

This clonotype appeared a single time. This chain's CDR3 is CASSQADGRQPQHF. The CDR3 region has the DNA TGTGCCAGCAGCCAAGCGGACGGCCGCCAGCCCCAGCATTTT. V gene TRBV3-1 combines with J gene TRBJ1-5; D gene unclear. The CDR3 sequence is 14 residues long. The V end was cut by 1 base, the J end by 7 bases, with 11 bases between. From germline, CDR1 is LGHDT and CDR2 YNNKEL (reference sequence).

This clonotype was found a few times. The chain couples TRBV12-3 or TRBV12-4 to TRBJ1-2, with 7 bases that match TRBD1. V was pared by 5 bases and J by 8 bases, with 8 bases of the junction left unmatched. This CDR3 contains 13 residues. CDR3 sequence: CASSRDRVNGYTF. In nucleotides, the CDR3 is TGTGCCAGCAGTCGTGACAGGGTGAACGGCTACACCTTC.

The chain carries TRBV7-9 and TRBJ1-6, with D unresolved. V was cut by 2 bases and J by 8 bases, with 16 bases left in between. CDR1 SEHNR and CDR2 FQNEAQ come from the germline V gene (reference sequence). This CDR3 is 16 amino acids long. The CDR3: CASSLTPGSVDSPLHF. CDR3 coding DNA: TGTGCCAGCAGCTTAACCCCGGGGTCGGTGGATTCACCCCTCCACTTT.

The chain is built from TRBV7-8 and TRBJ2-1; the match to TRBD1 covers 10 bases. The germline V gene encodes CDR1 SGHVS and CDR2 FQNEAQ. The CDR3 sequence is 15 residues long. V trimming: 4 bases; J trimming: 6 bases; junction bases outside the gene matches: 6. CDR3 amino acids: CASSSTGTGVNEQFF. The CDR3 coding sequence is TGTGCCAGCAGCTCAACCGGGACAGGGGTCAATGAGCAGTTCTTC.